This paragraph covers one T cell receptor (beta chain) sequence. Using immunoSEQ multiplex PCR, the repertoire was profiled, and TCRdb retains in-frame clones only, with some absent. This table has a few hundred thousand clones, approximately 80% appearing once. The J segment lost 7 bases and the V segment lost 2 bases, leaving 10 bases of the junction unmatched. This CDR3 contains 15 residues. Germline V gene lookup returns CDR1 LNHNV and CDR2 YYDKDF (reference sequence). The data originate from a study of blood T cell repertoires in COVID-19. As for the study in general: The origin of the acute and convalescent COVID-19 samples was the United States, Italy and Spain.

The chain carries TRBV15 and TRBJ1-2; 7 positions agree with TRBD1. The TCR originated in a woman in her thirties or forties who had recovered from COVID-19. The sequenced sample consisted of peripheral blood. CDR3 residues: CATSRNPTGLSGYTF. The CDR3 DNA is TGTGCCACCAGCAGAAACCCGACAGGGCTCAGTGGCTACACCTTC.